One TCR beta chain is described in this entry. These data are taken from a study of blood T cell repertoires in COVID-19. Study summary: Samples taken during acute and convalescent COVID-19 were collected in the United States, Italy and Spain. PBMCs, B-cell-depleted T cells, or T cells were the source of the cDNA or gDNA that made up the material.

In the authors' workflow: Estimated nucleated cell counts came from reference gene primer amplification. Assay used: immunoSEQ multiplex PCR; TCRdb lists only in-frame clones, some missing. D and trimming come from the DNA, and the V and J calls and clone size come from that table. This table holds roughly 380,000 clones, around 84% found once. J lost 4 bases, V lost 5 bases, and 7 bases had no gene match. The V gene's germline CDR1 is LNHNV and CDR2 YYDKDF (reference sequence). The CDR3 runs to 16 residues. The sample comprised peripheral blood. This chain joins TRBV15 and TRBJ2-5; 13 bases fit TRBD2. This TCR came from a woman younger than 35 with acute or convalescent COVID-19. The CDR3 nucleotides read TGTGCCACCAGCGGAAGACTAGCGGGAGGTTTAGAGACCCAGTACTTC. It encodes CATSGRLAGGLETQYF.